A single sample gave rise to the 27 T cell receptor beta chains below, sequenced in a study of blood T cell repertoires in COVID-19. Clones were sequenced by immunoSEQ multiplex PCR, and TCRdb holds only the in-frame ones, with some missing. Seen here are some 11,000 clones, 73% observed once, and the top ten hold over 25%. The sequencing input was peripheral blood. The receptors were sampled from a human donor in a cohort sampled during active COVID-19.

The V gene is TRBV7-9, the J gene TRBJ2-5; D may be TRBD2 (6 bases). Germline values: CDR1 SEHNR, CDR2 FQNEAQ (reference sequence). This CDR3 is 14 amino acids long. V was shortened by 4 bases and J by 2 bases, with 11 bases between the two germline ends. In DNA, the CDR3 is TGTGCCAGCAGCTACCATGCGGGACAAGAGACCCAGTACTTC. Protein product: CASSYHAGQETQYF.

This rearrangement joins TRBV9 to TRBJ1-2; the D is unclear. V lost 0 bases, J lost 4 bases, and 7 bases lay in between. CDR1 is SGDLS, CDR2 YYNGEE, per germline. The CDR3 spans 13 residues. CDR3 nucleotides: TGTGCCAGCAGCGTAGACCCTAGCTATGGCTACACCTTC. Translating it yields CASSVDPSYGYTF.

The gene calls are TRBV10-3 and TRBJ1-6, with D uncertain. V dropped 2 bases and J dropped 5 bases, with 10 bases sitting between them. The CDR3 consists of 15 residues. CDR1 ENHRY and CDR2 SYGVKD come from the germline V gene. CDR3 in amino acids: CAISEGGRNNSPLHF. In DNA form, the CDR3 reads TGTGCCATCAGTGAGGGCGGCCGGAATAATTCACCCCTCCACTTT.

The chain carries TRBV19 and TRBJ2-7, with D maybe TRBD1 (6 bases). The V end was cut by 2 bases, the J end by 3 bases, with 14 bases between. Per the germline V gene, CDR1 is LNHDA and CDR2 is SQIVND (reference sequence). The CDR3 contains 15 residues. CDR3 bases: TGTGCCAGTAGTATACACGGGACACCAAGCTACGAGCAGTACTTC. It specifies CASSIHGTPSYEQYF.

The rearrangement joins TRBV11-3 to TRBJ2-2; 12 bases match TRBD2. V shed 5 bases and J 3 bases; nucleotides not matched to a gene: 4. Germline V gene sequence: CDR1 SGHNT, CDR2 YENEEA. This CDR3 region has 16 residues. CDR3 DNA: TGTGCCAGCAGCCCCGGGACTAGCGGGTACACCGGGGAGCTGTTTTTT. Translated: CASSPGTSGYTGELFF.

This clone was seen a handful of times. The gene calls are TRBV19 and TRBJ2-5, with D possibly TRBD1 on 6 matching bases. The CDR3 runs to 15 residues. The germline V gene encodes CDR1 LNHDA and CDR2 SQIVND (reference sequence). V was pared by 5 bases and J by 5 bases, with 18 bases between. The CDR3: CASSLRPGVEETQYF. The DNA for the CDR3 is TGTGCCAGTAGTCTCAGACCAGGGGTCGAGGAGACCCAGTACTTC.

The chain joins TRBV10-1 to TRBJ2-1; D is perhaps TRBD1 (5 bases). Germline-derived CDR1 and CDR2 are WNHNN and SYGVQD (reference sequence). V dropped 0 bases and J dropped 5 bases, with 14 bases sitting between them. The CDR3 is 16 amino acids. CDR3 nucleotide sequence: TGCGCCAGCAGTGAGTCGTGGCGGCTCAGGGACAATGAGCAGTTCTTC. This translates into CASSESWRLRDNEQFF.

V is TRBV23-1 and J is TRBJ1-6; D gene uncertain. TRBV23-1 counts as an open reading frame of uncertain function. The CDR3 has 12 residues. The CDR3 spells CSQRAGNSPLHF. CDR3 nucleotides: TGCTCTCAGCGGGCGGGTAATTCACCCCTCCACTTT.

This chain links TRBV5-1 with TRBJ2-7; possible D gene TRBD1, 6 bases. Trimming took off 0 bases at V and 1 base at J, with 8 bases between the two ends. This CDR3 contains 14 residues. Germline V gene data show CDR1 as SGHRS and CDR2 as YFSETQ. The CDR3 DNA reads as TGCGCCAGCAGCTTGGACAGGGTTTCCTACGAGCAGTACTTC. This gives the protein CASSLDRVSYEQYF.

The chain has TRBV6-2 or TRBV6-3 and TRBJ2-7; D gene ambiguous. Germline CDR1 and CDR2: MNHEY and SVGEGT. V lost 4 bases and J lost 3, with 4 bases in between. The CDR3 totals 11 residues. CDR3 sequence reads: CASSSLYEQYF. CDR3 nucleotides: TGTGCCAGCAGTTCCCTCTACGAGCAGTACTTC.

The chain has TRBV7-9 and TRBJ2-3; 9 nucleotides align to TRBD1. CDR1 is SEHNR and CDR2 is FQNEAQ in the germline V gene (reference sequence). This CDR3 region has 16 residues. V shed 4 bases, J shed 6 bases, and the junction held 11 bases outside the gene matches. CDR3 in amino acids: CASSSSHRGLSDTQYF. The DNA for the CDR3 is TGTGCCAGCAGCTCCAGCCACAGGGGGCTTTCGGATACGCAGTATTTT.

The V and J genes are TRBV6-5 and TRBJ2-7, with 8 bases that match TRBD1. J gave up 3 bases and V 6 bases, and 4 bases lay outside the gene matches. Germline values: CDR1 MNHEY, CDR2 SVGAGI. The CDR3 has 13 amino acids. The CDR3, as DNA: TGTGCCAGCAGGCCTACAGGGGGCTACGAGCAGTACTTC. Its protein product is CASRPTGGYEQYF.

The J gene is TRBJ2-1, the V gene TRBV28, with a tentative D call TRBD2 (6 bases). V lost 10 bases to trimming and J lost 3 bases, with 19 bases between them. Per germline, CDR1 MDHEN and CDR2 SYDVKM. CDR3 length: 15 amino acids. The CDR3: CATILGGSHYNEQFF. CDR3 sequence (DNA): TGTGCCACCATCCTTGGGGGGAGTCACTACAATGAGCAGTTCTTC.

Sample share makes this clone large. J is TRBJ2-3 and V is TRBV13; the match to TRBD2 covers 12 bases. Looked up from germline, CDR1 is PRHDT and CDR2 is FYEKMQ (reference sequence). The CDR3 has 16 residues. The J segment lost 3 bases and the V segment lost 1 base, leaving 2 bases of the junction unmatched. The CDR3 protein is CASSLALAGGTDTQYF. CDR3 coding DNA: TGTGCCAGCAGCTTAGCCCTAGCGGGGGGGACAGATACGCAGTATTTT.

V usage is TRBV3-1 (or the pseudogene TRBV3-2) and J usage is TRBJ2-3; 8 positions agree with TRBD2. The CDR3 runs 16 residues. Looked up from germline, CDR1 is LGHDT and CDR2 is YNNKEL (reference sequence). V shed 4 bases, J shed 0 bases, and the junction held 6 bases outside the gene matches. CDR3 in amino acids: CASSPRGGESTDTQYF. CDR3 nucleotides: TGTGCCAGCAGCCCACGGGGGGGGGAGAGCACAGATACGCAGTATTTT.

The gene calls are TRBV11-2 and TRBJ2-3; no clear D. Germline CDR1 SGHAT, CDR2 FQNNGV. The CDR3 contains 15 residues. V gave up 2 bases and J gave up 1 base, with 10 bases separating them. This chain's CDR3 is CASSLSDSRTDTQYF. In nucleotides, the CDR3 is TGTGCCAGCAGCTTATCCGACTCACGCACAGATACGCAGTATTTT. Drawing the rest from reference TRBV11-2 and TRBJ2-3, the complete variable domain is EAGVAQSPRYKIIEKRQSVAFWCNPISGHATLYWYQQILGQGPKLLIQFQNNGVVDDSQLPKDRFSAERLKGVDSTLKIQPAKLEDSAVYLCASSLSDSRTDTQYFGPGTRLTVL.

The V call is TRBV29-1, the J call TRBJ1-1, with TRBD1 matching over 8 bases. There are 16 residues in the CDR3. Germline V gene sequence: CDR1 SQVTM, CDR2 ANQGSEA. Losses at the gene ends were 4 bases for V and 0 bases for J; bases not matched to a gene: 10. CDR3 sequence (DNA): TGCAGCGTTGGGGGGACAGGCCTTATAATGAACACTGAAGCTTTCTTT. This codes for CSVGGTGLIMNTEAFF.

The V call is TRBV9, the J call TRBJ2-3, with no clear D. The germline gives CDR1 SGDLS, CDR2 YYNGEE. V lost 0 bases to trimming and J lost 4 bases, with 15 bases between them. The CDR3 has 16 amino acids. CDR3 nucleotide sequence: TGTGCCAGCAGCGTAGCTATGGGCAGCCCCCCAGATACGCAGTATTTT. This translates into CASSVAMGSPPDTQYF.

Relative to its sample, this clone is medium-sized (0.01 to 0.1%). The chain has TRBV19 and TRBJ1-1, with D uncertain. Germline CDR1 reads LNHDA; CDR2 reads SQIVND (reference sequence). Trimming took 3 bases from V and 5 from J, leaving 7 bases between them. CDR3 size: 12 residues. CDR3 DNA: TGTGCCAGTAGTATTGGGCTGACTGAAGCTTTCTTT. This translates into CASSIGLTEAFF.

This chain links TRBV28 with TRBJ2-7; possible D gene TRBD2, 5 bases. Germline CDR1 is MDHEN and CDR2 is SYDVKM. CDR3 length equals 13 residues. V shed 6 bases and J shed 6 bases, with 15 bases lying between them. In nucleotides, the CDR3 is TGTGCCAGCAGCATCCGGGAACCTTTCGAGCAGTACTTC. The encoded protein is CASSIREPFEQYF. Together with reference TRBV28 and TRBJ2-7, the CDR3 gives the full variable domain: DVKVTQSSRYLVKRTGEKVFLECVQDMDHENMFWYRQDPGLGLRLIYFSYDVKMKEKGDIPEGYSVSREKKERFSLILESASTNQTSMYLCASSIREPFEQYFGPGTRLTVT.

The rearrangement links TRBV7-2 to TRBJ1-4, with 8 bases identical to TRBD1. With 4 bases clipped from V and 0 bases from J, the junction kept 10 bases outside the gene matches. CDR1 and CDR2 (germline): SGHTA, FQGNSA. The CDR3 sequence is 18 residues long. Here the CDR3 reads CASSSTGGAFATNEKLFF. The CDR3 DNA sequence: TGTGCCAGCAGCTCCACAGGGGGAGCCTTTGCAACTAATGAAAAACTGTTTTTT.

V is TRBV9 and J is TRBJ2-7; 9 bases are a match to TRBD2. V was clipped by 3 bases and J by 7 bases; unmatched bases: 8. Germline V gene data show CDR1 as SGDLS and CDR2 as YYNGEE. CDR3 length: 14 residues. The DNA for the CDR3 is TGTGCCAGCAGCGCCACCGGGACTAGCCCTGAGCAGTACTTC. The encoded protein is CASSATGTSPEQYF. Filled out from reference TRBV9 and TRBJ2-7, the complete variable domain reads DSGVTQTPKHLITATGQRVTLRCSPRSGDLSVYWYQQSLDQGLQFLIQYYNGEERAKGNILERFSAQQFPDLHSELNLSSLELGDSALYFCASSATGTSPEQYFGPGTRLTVT.

This clone rates as medium-sized. The chain uses TRBV19 and TRBJ1-5; D unclear. The CDR3 contains 13 residues. V lost 7 bases to trimming and J lost 4 bases, with 11 bases between them. Per germline, CDR1 LNHDA and CDR2 SQIVND (reference sequence). Written as DNA, the CDR3 is TGTGCCAGTAACACAGCCTTTAATCAGCCCCAGCATTTT. Its protein product is CASNTAFNQPQHF. Supplemented by reference TRBV19 and TRBJ1-5, the full variable domain reads DGGITQSPKYLFRKEGQNVTLSCEQNLNHDAMYWYRQDPGQGLRLIYYSQIVNDFQKGDIAEGYSVSREKKESFPLTVTSAQKNPTAFYLCASNTAFNQPQHFGDGTRLSIL.

This CDR3 is CASSPQISGNTIYF. DNA of the CDR3: TGTGCCAGCAGCCCACAGATCTCTGGAAACACCATATATTTT. The chain has TRBV5-6 and TRBJ1-3; D unclear. CDR1 and CDR2 (germline): SGHDT, YYEEEE. V shed 4 bases and J shed 0 bases, with 8 bases lying between them. The CDR3 spans 14 residues.

V and J are TRBV6-5 and TRBJ1-4; D uncertain. Germline lookup yields CDR1 MNHEY and CDR2 SVGAGI. This CDR3 comprises 15 residues. V shed 5 bases and J shed 8 bases, with 18 bases lying between them. CDR3 coding DNA: TGTGCCAGCAGTAAAAGTGGGCAGTGGTTGGAAAAACTGTTTTTT. The encoded protein is CASSKSGQWLEKLFF.

The count of this clone is one. The CDR3 sequence: CASSSYRDRFTDTQYF. The CDR3 bases are TGTGCCAGCAGTTCCTATCGGGACAGGTTCACAGATACGCAGTATTTT. The gene calls are TRBV28 and TRBJ2-3; 8 bases match TRBD1. The CDR3 has 16 amino acids. CDR1 and CDR2 (germline): MDHEN, SYDVKM. The V segment lost 4 bases and the J segment 2 bases; nucleotides outside the gene matches: 8. The whole variable domain, remainder taken from reference TRBV28 and TRBJ2-3, is DVKVTQSSRYLVKRTGEKVFLECVQDMDHENMFWYRQDPGLGLRLIYFSYDVKMKEKGDIPEGYSVSREKKERFSLILESASTNQTSMYLCASSSYRDRFTDTQYFGPGTRLTVL.

The J gene is TRBJ2-7, the V gene TRBV19; D may be TRBD1 (6 bases). Germline V gives CDR1 LNHDA, CDR2 SQIVND (reference sequence). Trimming took off 2 bases at V and 0 bases at J, with 14 bases between the two ends. There are 16 residues in the CDR3. CDR3 protein: CASSISGDISSYEQYF. CDR3 DNA: TGTGCCAGTAGTATATCAGGGGACATAAGCTCCTACGAGCAGTACTTC.